These 18 T cell receptor beta chains share one sample of origin, sequenced in a study of blood T cell repertoires in COVID-19. TCRdb's copy holds only in-frame clones and misses some; the assay was immunoSEQ multiplex PCR. This sample yields 250,000 to 300,000 clones, of which over 65% are seen a single time; 3.5% to 5.5% belongs to the top ten. The sample taken for sequencing was peripheral blood. The receptors were sampled from a man in his sixties who had recovered from COVID-19.

This chain links TRBV5-5 with TRBJ2-5; a possible D gene is TRBD1 (5 bases). The germline V gene encodes CDR1 SGHKS and CDR2 YYEKEE (reference sequence). Trimming shortened V by 2 bases and J by 4 bases, and 21 bases separated the two germline ends. The CDR3 loop spans 17 amino acids. Here the CDR3 DNA reads TGTGCCAGCAGCTTCTCGCCCCTGGGGCCACTGGGAGAGACCCAGTACTTC. Amino acids: CASSFSPLGPLGETQYF.

The chain couples TRBV3-1 (or the pseudogene TRBV3-2) to TRBJ2-2; D not certain. Germline CDR1 reads LGHDT; CDR2 reads YNNKEL (reference sequence). CDR3 length equals 12 residues. Trimming shortened V by 6 bases and J by 7 bases, and 9 bases separated the two germline ends. CDR3 residues: CASRNGGGELFF. CDR3 bases: TGTGCCAGCAGAAACGGTGGCGGGGAGCTGTTTTTT.

The chain links TRBV7-6 to TRBJ2-2; 12 nucleotides line up with TRBD2. Germline lookup yields CDR1 SGHVS and CDR2 FNYEAQ. Trimming removed 5 bases from V and 4 bases from J; junction bases left unmatched: 11. The CDR3 is 18 residues long. The chain's CDR3 is CASSVGLAGSSSTGELFF. CDR3 sequence (DNA): TGTGCCAGCAGCGTTGGACTAGCGGGGTCTTCGAGCACCGGGGAGCTGTTTTTT.

The J gene is TRBJ2-7, the V gene TRBV4-1, with TRBD1 matching over 8 bases. This CDR3 is built from 16 residues. The germline gives CDR1 MGHRA, CDR2 YSYEKL. Trimming removed 0 bases from V and 5 bases from J; junction bases left unmatched: 9. The CDR3 DNA reads as TGCGCCAGCAGCCAAGATTTGGACAGGGTAGTCAACGAGCAGTACTTC. This gives the protein CASSQDLDRVVNEQYF.

This sequence joins TRBV5-1 and TRBJ2-7, with 7 nucleotides matching TRBD2. The CDR3 loop spans 15 amino acids. J lost 0 bases, V lost 0 bases, and 3 bases had no gene match. The germline gives CDR1 SGHRS, CDR2 YFSETQ. CDR3 coding DNA: TGCGCCAGCAGCTTGGAAGCTAGCGGCTCCTACGAGCAGTACTTC. Its protein is CASSLEASGSYEQYF. The full variable domain, with the rest looked up from reference TRBV5-1 and TRBJ2-7, is KAGVTQTPRYLIKTRGQQVTLSCSPISGHRSVSWYQQTPGQGLQFLFEYFSETQRNKGNFPGRFSGRQFSNSRSEMNVSTLELGDSALYLCASSLEASGSYEQYFGPGTRLTVT.

Only one count was recorded for this clone. The V and J genes are TRBV6-5 and TRBJ1-1, with 7 bases that match TRBD1. Trimming at V came to 6 bases and at J to 4 bases, leaving 5 bases not matched to a gene. The germline V gene encodes CDR1 MNHEY and CDR2 SVGAGI. The length of the CDR3 is 13 residues. CDR3 protein: CASRVRGPTEAFF. As DNA, the CDR3 is TGTGCCAGCAGAGTTAGGGGGCCCACTGAAGCTTTCTTT.

This chain uses TRBV6-6 with TRBJ1-5; TRBD1 might be the D (5 bases). Per germline, CDR1 MNHNY and CDR2 SVGAGI (reference sequence). V dropped 6 bases and J dropped 5 bases, with 8 bases sitting between them. The CDR3 sequence is 12 residues long. CDR3 coding DNA: TGTGCCAGCAGGGGGGGAGATCAGCCCCAGCATTTT. Protein sequence: CASRGGDQPQHF.

The chain has TRBV19 and TRBJ2-3; 14 bases line up with TRBD2. Germline V lookup: CDR1 LNHDA, CDR2 SQIVND (reference sequence). V lost 10 bases to trimming and J lost 7 bases; unmatched junction nucleotides: 7. This CDR3 contains 14 residues. CDR3 sequence reads: CATYGTSGGNTQYF. The DNA for the CDR3 is TGTGCCACCTACGGGACTAGCGGGGGAAATACGCAGTATTTT. Complete variable domain (other parts from reference TRBV19 and TRBJ2-3): DGGITQSPKYLFRKEGQNVTLSCEQNLNHDAMYWYRQDPGQGLRLIYYSQIVNDFQKGDIAEGYSVSREKKESFPLTVTSAQKNPTAFYLCATYGTSGGNTQYFGPGTRLTVL.

The CDR3 loop is CASRGQAGESPLHF. Here the CDR3 DNA reads TGTGCCAGCCGCGGACAGGCTGGGGAATCACCCCTCCACTTT. The rearrangement uses TRBV21-1 and TRBJ1-6; the tabulated D call, TRBD1, remains unverified against the DNA. TRBV21-1 corresponds to a pseudogene. This CDR3 is built from 14 residues.

This chain uses TRBV19 with TRBJ2-2; D is unresolved. Germline CDR1 and CDR2: LNHDA and SQIVND (reference sequence). There are 12 residues in the CDR3. Trimming removed 7 bases at V and 4 bases at J, with 7 bases between. The CDR3 nucleotides read TGTGCCAGTAAAGAGCGCACCGGGGAGCTGTTTTTT. Amino acid sequence: CASKERTGELFF. The complete variable domain, with remaining parts taken from reference TRBV19 and TRBJ2-2, reads DGGITQSPKYLFRKEGQNVTLSCEQNLNHDAMYWYRQDPGQGLRLIYYSQIVNDFQKGDIAEGYSVSREKKESFPLTVTSAQKNPTAFYLCASKERTGELFFGEGSRLTVL.

The chain has TRBV11-2 and TRBJ2-2, with TRBD1 matching 8 bases. CDR3 length equals 16 residues. Germline V gene data show CDR1 as SGHAT and CDR2 as FQNNGV. Unmatched junction bases numbered 6, after V lost 5 bases and J lost 1 base. The CDR3 here is CASSPRTGWNTGELFF. In nucleotides, the CDR3 is TGTGCCAGCAGCCCGCGGACAGGGTGGAACACCGGGGAGCTGTTTTTT.

The chain recombines TRBV9 with TRBJ2-5, with D possibly being TRBD1 (6 bases). The V gene lost 0 bases and the J gene lost 2 bases, with 8 bases spanning the gap. The CDR3 is 14 amino acids. CDR1 and CDR2 (germline): SGDLS, YYNGEE. The CDR3 loop is CASSVVTGQETQYF. CDR3 coding DNA: TGTGCCAGCAGCGTAGTCACAGGGCAAGAGACCCAGTACTTC. Full variable domain (outside the CDR3, taken from reference TRBV9 and TRBJ2-5): DSGVTQTPKHLITATGQRVTLRCSPRSGDLSVYWYQQSLDQGLQFLIQYYNGEERAKGNILERFSAQQFPDLHSELNLSSLELGDSALYFCASSVVTGQETQYFGPGTRLLVL.

V is TRBV18 and J is TRBJ1-6; 7 nucleotides match TRBD1. V lost 4 bases and J lost 7; bases outside the gene matches: 7. The CDR3 totals 15 residues. Looked up from germline, CDR1 is KGHSH and CDR2 is LQKENI. CDR3 coding DNA: TGTGCCAGCTCACAAGGGGACAGTCGGAATTCACCCCTCCACTTT. Translated: CASSQGDSRNSPLHF.

J is TRBJ2-7 and V is TRBV28, with D maybe TRBD2 (5 bases). CDR1 is MDHEN, CDR2 SYDVKM, per germline. V lost 7 bases to trimming and J lost 2 bases, with 12 bases between them. The CDR3 runs 13 residues. The chain's CDR3 is CASTRGPTYEQYF. CDR3 nucleotide sequence: TGTGCCAGCACCCGGGGTCCTACCTACGAGCAGTACTTC.

Only one count was recorded for this clone. CDR3 bases: TGTGCCTGGAGTGCGCTCGACAGAAGAGGCTACACCTTC. This codes for CAWSALDRRGYTF. The chain couples TRBV30 to TRBJ1-2, with D maybe TRBD1 (5 bases). CDR3 length: 13 residues. V was shortened by 1 base and J by 8 bases, with 14 bases between the two germline ends. Germline V lookup: CDR1 GTSNPN, CDR2 SVGIG (reference sequence).

The chain carries TRBV6-5 and TRBJ1-2; maybe TRBD1 (6 bases). In germline, CDR1 is MNHEY, CDR2 SVGAGI. The CDR3 is 15 amino acids. Trimming removed 0 bases at V and 2 bases at J, with 10 bases between. CDR3 nucleotides: TGTGCCAGCAGTTACTCCGGGACAACGAACTATGGCTACACCTTC. Amino acid sequence: CASSYSGTTNYGYTF.

The gene calls are TRBV5-1 and TRBJ2-1; TRBD1 matches 10 bases. J gave up 2 bases and V 4 bases, and 6 bases lay outside the gene matches. CDR1 and CDR2 (germline): SGHRS, YFSETQ. The CDR3 is 16 residues long. The CDR3 DNA sequence: TGCGCCAGCAGCCCGGGACAGGGGTCGGCCTACAATGAGCAGTTCTTC. Its translation is CASSPGQGSAYNEQFF.

J is TRBJ1-1 and V is TRBV9; TRBD1 aligns across 7 bases. Unmatched junction bases numbered 8, after V lost 4 bases and J lost 11 bases. Germline values: CDR1 SGDLS, CDR2 YYNGEE. CDR3 length: 12 residues. This CDR3 reads CASSPRQGEAFF. CDR3 nucleotides: TGTGCCAGCAGCCCCAGACAGGGTGAGGCTTTCTTT.